These 7 T cell receptor beta chains were sequenced from one sample in a study of shared clonotypes between healthy human individuals (dated by TCRdb to the early 2020s). The library was produced with the immunoSEQ multiplex PCR assay. Held by TCRdb, this immuneACCESS table contains in-frame sequences only and omits some clones. Under half of the omission traces to an unresolved V gene where checked; the cause of the rest is unknown. The sample contains over a million clones, 95% to 99% of them found a single time. The top ten constitute approximately 0.45% of the sample. Material: naive CD4+ T cells sorted from blood. What the cell subset or site label conveys for this sample: CD45RA+ positively selected. The receptors derive from a man under 40 in good health.

The sample holds one count of this clone. This sequence joins TRBV27 and TRBJ2-3, with 12 bases identical to TRBD1. The trim removed 2 bases at V and 4 bases at J, leaving 19 bases unmatched. This CDR3 spans 21 amino acids. Germline assignment: CDR1 MNHEY and CDR2 SMNVEV (reference sequence). DNA for the CDR3: TGTGCCAGCAGTTTAACCGGGACAGGGGGCGCCCACCCCTTTTTTTCAGATACGCAGTATTTT. The encoded protein is CASSLTGTGGAHPFFSDTQYF.

V and J are TRBV7-2 and TRBJ2-3, with 8 bases aligning to TRBD1. The V segment lost 5 bases and the J segment 2 bases; nucleotides outside the gene matches: 9. The V gene's germline CDR1 is SGHTA and CDR2 FQGNSA. This CDR3 comprises 16 residues. This CDR3 is CASSLRQGLFTDTQYF. As DNA, the CDR3 is TGTGCCAGCAGCCTCAGACAGGGGTTGTTCACAGATACGCAGTATTTT.

The chain combines TRBV15 with TRBJ2-3, with 11 bases matching TRBD2. The CDR3 has 17 amino acids. Per the germline V gene, CDR1 is LNHNV and CDR2 is YYDKDF (reference sequence). With V trimmed by 2 bases and J by 6 bases, 10 bases remained unmatched. The CDR3, as DNA: TGTGCCACCAGCAGACCTCTCTTAGCGGGAGGGGGGGATACGCAGTATTTT. It codes for CATSRPLLAGGGDTQYF.

The rearrangement joins TRBV21-1 to TRBJ2-1; TRBD1, as called in the table, went unchecked against the DNA. TRBV21-1 is given as a pseudogene. The CDR3 covers 15 residues. This chain's CDR3 is CASSKTGHYYNEQFF. Written as DNA, the CDR3 is TGTGCCAGCAGCAAAACAGGGCATTACTACAATGAGCAGTTCTTC.

J is TRBJ2-2 and V is TRBV5-4; perhaps D is TRBD1 or TRBD2 (5 bases each). V was cut by 4 bases and J by 2 bases, with 12 bases left in between. Germline loops: CDR1 SGHNT, CDR2 YYREEE (reference sequence). CDR3 size: 15 residues. CDR3 loop: CASSGRDANTGELFF. The CDR3 coding sequence is TGTGCCAGCAGCGGCCGGGACGCCAACACCGGGGAGCTGTTTTTT.

This chain connects TRBV6-5 to TRBJ2-7; 7 bases match TRBD2. J gave up 2 bases and V 2 bases, and 0 bases lay outside the gene matches. Per germline, CDR1 MNHEY and CDR2 SVGAGI. The CDR3 extends over 13 amino acids. CDR3 sequence: CASSYGTTYEQYF. The CDR3 DNA sequence: TGTGCCAGCAGTTACGGGACTACCTACGAGCAGTACTTC.

V usage is TRBV25-1 and J usage is TRBJ2-7; D may be TRBD2 (7 bases). The CDR3 is 15 residues long. Germline values: CDR1 MGHDK, CDR2 SYGVNS. Trimming removed 7 bases from V and 2 bases from J, with 18 bases in between. As DNA, the CDR3 is TGTGCCAGCAAGGACCACGGGGGGCGCGCCTACGAGCAGTACTTC. It is translated as CASKDHGGRAYEQYF.